The clone carrying this T cell receptor beta chain was detected only a few times. In TCRdb, the RT-PCR reads were re-called with MiXCR into one record per CDR3 protein. The sample shows 750,000 to 850,000 distinct CDR3 sequences, less than 20% of them seen only once. This sample stems from a study of response to subunit inactivated influenza vaccine. This CDR3 region has 16 residues. V shed 0 bases and J 0 bases; nucleotides not matched to a gene: 3. Per germline, CDR1 SGHRS and CDR2 YFSETQ. The V and J genes are TRBV5-1 and TRBJ2-4; 7 bases fit TRBD1. Sample: PBMCs from blood, taken roughly 5 days after vaccination. The origin of this receptor is a man aged 50 to 60 who received an inactivated influenza vaccine. The CDR3 bases are TGCGCCAGCAGCTTGGAAGCAGGGGGAGCCAAAAACATTCAGTACTTC. Translation: CASSLEAGGAKNIQYF. The whole variable domain, filled in from reference TRBV5-1 and TRBJ2-4, reads KAGVTQTPRYLIKTRGQQVTLSCSPISGHRSVSWYQQTPGQGLQFLFEYFSETQRNKGNFPGRFSGRQFSNSRSEMNVSTLELGDSALYLCASSLEAGGAKNIQYFGAGTRLSVL.